The rows below give T cell receptor beta chains drawn from one sample of a study of cytomegalovirus exposure and HLA in healthy donors. TCRdb keeps only in-frame clones here, not all; method: immunoSEQ multiplex PCR. The sample has over 150,000 clones; around 80% are singletons. The material sequenced was PBMCs. The origin of the receptors is a human donor in good health. CDR3s include the opening cysteine and the closing phenylalanine or tryptophan. The D gene is left open where the match is weak.

j_call: TRBJ2-7; v_call: TRBV6-5; cdr3_length: 15; d_call: TRBD2; cdr3_aa: CASIERRGGHGEQYF
j_call: TRBJ2-5; v_call: TRBV7-9; cdr3_length: 14; d_call: NA; cdr3_aa: CASSLVRRQETQYF
j_call: TRBJ2-7; v_call: TRBV27; cdr3_length: 16; d_call: TRBD1; cdr3_aa: CASSLATGDPPYEQYF
j_call: TRBJ1-5; v_call: TRBV19; cdr3_length: 15; d_call: TRBD1; cdr3_aa: CASTRTGSSNQPQHF
j_call: NA; v_call: TRBV6-5; cdr3_length: 16; d_call: TRBD1; cdr3_aa: CASSSGQGAISYEQYF
j_call: TRBJ2-1; v_call: TRBV9; cdr3_length: 15; d_call: TRBD1; cdr3_aa: CASSVAGTAYNEQFF
j_call: TRBJ2-1; v_call: TRBV6-5; cdr3_length: 11; d_call: TRBD2; cdr3_aa: CASSAGDEQFF
j_call: TRBJ2-5; v_call: TRBV7-6; cdr3_length: 15; d_call: NA; cdr3_aa: CASSGAGAPQETQYF
j_call: TRBJ1-1; v_call: TRBV5-1; cdr3_length: 13; d_call: NA; cdr3_aa: CASSSHMNTEAFF
j_call: TRBJ2-3; v_call: TRBV9; cdr3_length: 17; d_call: TRBD2; cdr3_aa: CASSVDGAGGLSDTQYF
j_call: TRBJ1-2; v_call: TRBV4-3; cdr3_length: 15; d_call: NA; cdr3_aa: CASSQEVAVNYGYTF
j_call: TRBJ2-3; v_call: TRBV10-3; cdr3_length: 15; d_call: TRBD2; cdr3_aa: CAIRTAGESTDTQYF
j_call: TRBJ2-7; v_call: TRBV7-2; cdr3_length: 18; d_call: TRBD2; cdr3_aa: CASSLMASGGTSSYEQYF
j_call: TRBJ1-4; v_call: TRBV14; cdr3_length: 18; d_call: TRBD1; cdr3_aa: CASSPHSGTAATNEKLFF
j_call: TRBJ1-1; v_call: TRBV2; cdr3_length: 12; d_call: NA; cdr3_aa: CASSLTDTEAFF
j_call: TRBJ2-2; v_call: TRBV6-1; cdr3_length: 14; d_call: NA; cdr3_aa: CASSDQGLAGELFF
j_call: TRBJ1-1; v_call: TRBV7-2; cdr3_length: 12; d_call: NA; cdr3_aa: CASSSRGTEAFF
j_call: TRBJ2-7; v_call: TRBV5-1; cdr3_length: 14; d_call: NA; cdr3_aa: CASSFGGAIYEQYF
j_call: TRBJ1-1; v_call: TRBV4-3; cdr3_length: 19; d_call: NA; cdr3_aa: CASSQGFRDPGGGAPEAFF
j_call: TRBJ2-7; v_call: TRBV4-1; cdr3_length: 13; d_call: NA; cdr3_aa: CASSQSGSYEQYF
j_call: TRBJ1-2; v_call: TRBV11-2; cdr3_length: 15; d_call: TRBD1; cdr3_aa: CASSSRQGAHYGYTF
j_call: TRBJ1-4; v_call: TRBV4-1; cdr3_length: 14; d_call: TRBD1; cdr3_aa: CASSQWDRGEKLFF
j_call: TRBJ2-2; v_call: TRBV5-1; cdr3_length: 17; d_call: TRBD2; cdr3_aa: CASSPAGEGPNTGELFF
j_call: TRBJ2-7; v_call: TRBV11-3; cdr3_length: 14; d_call: TRBD1; cdr3_aa: CASSGRDRGNEQYF
j_call: TRBJ1-1; v_call: TRBV6-1; cdr3_length: 10; d_call: NA; cdr3_aa: CASSRGEAFF
j_call: TRBJ2-2; v_call: TRBV6-5; cdr3_length: 15; d_call: NA; cdr3_aa: CASSPGSPNTGELFF
j_call: TRBJ2-2; v_call: TRBV5-4; cdr3_length: 16; d_call: TRBD2; cdr3_aa: CASSLPAGANTGELFF
j_call: TRBJ1-2; v_call: TRBV6-6; cdr3_length: 15; d_call: TRBD1; cdr3_aa: CASREQGAQSYGYTF
j_call: TRBJ2-1; v_call: TRBV9; cdr3_length: 17; d_call: TRBD2; cdr3_aa: CASSDGTSGGRYNEQFF